These 5 T cell receptor beta chains came from one sample sequenced in a study of cytomegalovirus exposure and HLA in healthy donors. In the PCR, 60 Vbeta and 13 Jbeta primers were used. The table came from immunoSEQ multiplex PCR; TCRdb's copy has only in-frame clones and leaves some out. The table records approximately 140,000 clones, around three quarters of them present only once. The source material was PBMCs. The receptors were gathered from a man between 40 and 49 years old in good health and CMV-seropositive.

Note on this clone: The same CDR3 is also encoded by other DNA sequences in this sample. V gene TRBV6-5 combines with J gene TRBJ2-7; D perhaps matches TRBD2 (5 bases). This CDR3 contains 13 residues. Per germline, CDR1 MNHEY and CDR2 SVGAGI. The V end was cut by 3 bases, the J end by 4 bases, with 10 bases between. CDR3 coding DNA: TGTGCCAGCAGTTATAACAGACTATACGAGCAGTACTTC. This translates into CASSYNRLYEQYF.

V is TRBV5-6 and J is TRBJ1-4; a weak D match, TRBD1 (5 bases). CDR1 is SGHDT and CDR2 is YYEEEE in the germline V gene. The CDR3 extends over 13 amino acids. V was cut by 2 bases and J by 3 bases, with 5 bases left in between. CDR3 DNA sequence: TGTGCCAGCAGCTTAGGGGCTAATGAAAAACTGTTTTTT. Translation: CASSLGANEKLFF.

V is TRBV6-5 and J is TRBJ1-5; 7 bases are shared with TRBD1. Germline V gene data show CDR1 as MNHEY and CDR2 as SVGAGI. The length of the CDR3 is 14 residues. Losses at the gene ends were 7 bases for V and 2 bases for J; bases not matched to a gene: 5. Here the CDR3 reads CASKGTAGNQPQHF. The CDR3 DNA follows: TGTGCCAGCAAGGGGACAGCAGGCAATCAGCCCCAGCATTTT.

The chain uses TRBV7-2 and TRBJ2-3; D remains unclear. Germline assignment: CDR1 SGHTA and CDR2 FQGNSA. Trimming shortened V by 4 bases and J by 2 bases, and 4 bases separated the two germline ends. This CDR3 spans 12 amino acids. CDR3: CASSYYTDTQYF. DNA for the CDR3: TGTGCCAGCAGCTACTACACAGATACGCAGTATTTT.

A single count supports this clone. The chain carries TRBV10-3 and TRBJ2-3, with D tentatively TRBD1 (6 bases). V lost 2 bases and J lost 5, with 17 bases in between. The CDR3 covers 16 residues. Germline loops: CDR1 ENHRY, CDR2 SYGVKD. The CDR3 bases are TGTGCCATCAGTGAGCTCGGGACAACAAAGGGAGATACGCAGTATTTT. Translation gives CAISELGTTKGDTQYF.